Listed below are T cell receptor beta chains from one sample, sequenced in a study of shared clonotypes between healthy human individuals. This table comes from immunoSEQ multiplex PCR, and its TCRdb copy is limited to in-frame clones, with some not included. Of about a million clones listed, around 77% were seen once; the top ten hold 0.7% to 0.95%. The sequenced sample consisted of memory CD4+ T cells from PBMCs. The source of these receptors is a man aged 18 to 30 in good health. Some clones in this sample may be carry-over from other donors' samples. Each CDR3 is given with its conserved first and last residue. D genes are given only for firm matches. The size of a clone is reported for some rows only, either as once, few or many, or as a class for expanded clones.

d_call	v_call	j_call	clone_size	cdr3_length	cdr3_aa	cdr3_nt
TRBD2	TRBV5-4	TRBJ2-1	once	18	CASSRSGGPRSSYNEQFF	TGTGCCAGCAGCCGGAGCGGGGGCCCTCGGAGCTCCTACAATGAGCAGTTCTTC
TRBD2	TRBV4-1	TRBJ2-7	-	17	CASSRGLAGGRGSEQYF	TGCGCCAGCAGCAGGGGACTAGCGGGAGGGCGGGGTAGCGAGCAGTACTTC
TRBD1	TRBV27	TRBJ2-7	-	20	CASSPLRVGYGTGLNHEQYF	TGTGCCAGCAGTCCCCTAAGGGTCGGTTATGGGACAGGGTTGAACCACGAGCAGTACTTC
TRBD1	TRBV5-1	TRBJ1-2	-	14	CASSDQGQGVGYTF	TGCGCCAGCAGCGACCAGGGACAGGGTGTTGGCTACACCTTC
-	TRBV5-6	TRBJ2-3	-	12	CASSLVGYTQYF	TGTGCCAGCAGCTTGGTAGGGTATACGCAGTATTTT
-	TRBV7-2	TRBJ2-1	few	12	CASSLYGGEQFF	TGTGCCAGCAGCTTATATGGGGGTGAGCAGTTCTTC
-	TRBV5-1	TRBJ2-7	-	15	CASSKDIGRGAEQYF	TGCGCCAGCAGCAAAGATATCGGCAGGGGTGCCGAGCAGTACTTC
-	TRBV6-5	TRBJ1-3	-	14	CASSYRLSGNTIYF	TGTGCCAGCAGTTACCGGCTCTCTGGAAACACCATATATTTT
TRBD2	TRBV28	TRBJ2-2	-	21	CASSQSPRGLAGGLGAGELFF	TGTGCCAGCAGCCAATCCCCCCGGGGACTAGCGGGAGGCCTTGGCGCCGGGGAGCTGTTTTTT
-	TRBV10-3	TRBJ2-1	-	17	CAISGFSGYGPYNEQFF	TGTGCCATCAGTGGGTTTAGCGGATACGGACCCTACAATGAGCAGTTCTTC
-	TRBV27	TRBJ1-1	-	16	CASSRYLSGGGTEAFF	TGTGCCAGCAGCCGCTACTTGTCGGGAGGGGGCACTGAAGCTTTCTTT
-	TRBV2	TRBJ1-1	-	16	CASSEGSGRLGTEAFF	TGTGCCAGCAGTGAAGGCAGCGGACGCCTCGGGACTGAAGCTTTCTTT
-	TRBV5-1	TRBJ2-7	-	16	CASSLGGGGASKEQYF	TGCGCCAGCAGCCTGGGAGGAGGGGGCGCTTCGAAGGAGCAGTACTTC
TRBD2	TRBV7-8	TRBJ2-7	-	17	CASSLARVAGSPYEQYF	TGTGCCAGCAGCTTAGCACGGGTAGCGGGGTCCCCCTACGAGCAGTACTTC
TRBD2	TRBV7-2	TRBJ2-1	-	15	CASSFGLAGVGEQFF	TGTGCCAGCAGCTTCGGACTAGCGGGAGTTGGTGAGCAGTTCTTC
TRBD2	TRBV11-1	TRBJ2-5	-	14	CASSPPGRGETQYF	TGTGCCAGCAGCCCTCCCGGGAGGGGGGAGACCCAGTACTTC
-	TRBV28	TRBJ2-5	-	11	CASSLEETQYF	TGTGCCAGCAGTCTAGAGGAGACCCAGTACTTC
TRBD2	TRBV4-3	TRBJ2-1	few	15	CASSQPGELAGSQFF	TGCGCCAGCAGCCAACCGGGGGAACTAGCGGGATCCCAGTTCTTC
TRBD2	TRBV4-2	TRBJ2-1	-	15	CASSLSGSLDNEQFF	TGTGCCAGCAGCCTTAGCGGGAGTCTCGACAATGAGCAGTTCTTC
TRBD1	TRBV25-1	TRBJ2-7	-	13	CASTRGGQGQQYF	TGTGCCAGCACCCGAGGTGGACAGGGGCAACAGTACTTC
-	TRBV5-1	TRBJ1-1	few	16	CASSSGRTDMNTEAFF	TGCGCCAGCAGCTCTGGACGGACAGACATGAACACTGAAGCTTTCTTT
-	TRBV28	TRBJ2-1	-	16	CASSLLGRGIYNEQFF	TGTGCCAGCAGTTTATTGGGCAGGGGTATCTACAATGAGCAGTTCTTC
-	TRBV29-1	TRBJ2-2	many	14	CSVETGQGGGELFF	TGCAGCGTTGAAACTGGTCAAGGAGGGGGGGAGCTGTTTTTT